This T cell receptor (beta chain) was observed in a study of blood T cell repertoires in COVID-19. Overall study context: Whether acute or convalescent, the COVID-19 samples came from the United States, Italy and Spain.

The germline V and J ends were trimmed by 9 bases and 5 bases, with 13 bases remaining between them. CDR1 SNHLY and CDR2 FYNNEI come from the germline V gene. The CDR3 contains 12 residues. Authors' analysis steps: For nucleated cells, counts were estimated from reference gene primer amplification. Some clones are missing from TCRdb's copy, which holds only in-frame ones; the method was immunoSEQ multiplex PCR. V, J and clone size derive from that table, while D and trimming were established from the DNA sequence. In the table there are under 120,000 clones, 65% to 80% of which are singletons. The gene calls are TRBV2 and TRBJ2-5; weak D call: TRBD1 (6 bases). The material sequenced was peripheral blood. The source is a man between 70 and 80 years old with active or convalescent COVID-19. The CDR3 coding sequence is TGTGCCAGTGACAGGTCACGGGAGACCCAGTACTTC. Its translation: CASDRSRETQYF.